This T cell receptor beta chain was captured by sequencing in a study of blood T cell repertoires in COVID-19. On the study more broadly: The United States, Italy and Spain provided the acute and convalescent COVID-19 samples. T cells, B-cell-depleted T cells, or PBMCs supplied cDNA or gDNA.

In the original analysis: Reference gene primer amplification gave estimated nucleated cell counts. TCRdb's copy holds only in-frame clones and misses some; the assay was immunoSEQ multiplex PCR. Clone size and the V and J calls come from that table; the DNA yielded D and trimming. The table lists tens of thousands of clones, 88% of them singletons. The CDR3 spans 15 residues. The germline V gene encodes CDR1 LNHDA and CDR2 SQIVND (reference sequence). Trimming removed 7 bases at V and 0 bases at J, with 15 bases between. This TCR derives from a human donor in a cohort sampled during active COVID-19. The sample was peripheral blood. The rearrangement uses TRBV19 and TRBJ1-2; D is ambiguous. The CDR3 DNA sequence: TGTGCCAGTAACCATCTGCCAGACACTAACTATGGCTACACCTTC. Its translation: CASNHLPDTNYGYTF.